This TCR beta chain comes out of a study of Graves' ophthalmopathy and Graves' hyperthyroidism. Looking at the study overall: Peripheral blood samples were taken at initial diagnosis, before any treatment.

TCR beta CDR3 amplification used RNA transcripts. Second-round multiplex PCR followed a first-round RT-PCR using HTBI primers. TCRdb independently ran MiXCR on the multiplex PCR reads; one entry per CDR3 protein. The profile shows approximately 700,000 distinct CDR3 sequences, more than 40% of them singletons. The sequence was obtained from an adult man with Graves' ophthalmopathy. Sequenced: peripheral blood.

The CDR3: CASGGETQHF. In DNA form, the CDR3 reads TGTGCTAGTGGGGGAGAGACCCAGCATTTT. The rearrangement uses TRBV2 and TRBJ1-5, with a possible D match to TRBD1 (5 bases). CDR1 and CDR2 (germline): SNHLY, FYNNEI. This CDR3 has 10 residues.